This TCR beta chain was documented in a study of cytomegalovirus exposure and HLA in healthy donors. After removal of 6 bases from V and 6 bases from J, the junction contained 6 bases not matched to a gene. There are 13 residues in the CDR3. CDR1 and CDR2 from the germline V gene are LNHDA and SQIVND (reference sequence). Study-wide points: The study found most TCR sequences rare, yet found some public TCRs in many donors. A missense variant in DCLRE1C was later tied to TCR beta V- and J-gene trimming. Most likely, a cluster of highly shared sequence variants arose as a sequencing artifact. Earlier analysis yielded a pattern in which most TCR beta V segments were productive about 87% or about 30% of the time.

Turning to this clone: The target antigen is unknown.

The primer mix had 60 Vbeta and 13 Jbeta primers. The protocol was immunoSEQ multiplex PCR, while the TCRdb copy is restricted to in-frame clones and leaves out a portion. In the table there are some 200,000 clones, roughly 70% of which are singletons. The material sequenced was PBMCs. The sequence was collected from a man in his forties or fifties in good health and CMV-seropositive. This rearrangement joins TRBV19 to TRBJ1-1; 8 bases match TRBD1. CDR3 region: CASSPGGVAEAFF. DNA of the CDR3: TGTGCCAGTAGCCCAGGGGGCGTCGCTGAAGCTTTCTTT.